These 30 T cell receptor beta chains came from one sample sequenced in a study of cytomegalovirus exposure and HLA in healthy donors (dated by TCRdb to the late 2010s). The library was built by means of the immunoSEQ multiplex PCR assay. For the multiplex PCR, a mixture combining 60 forward primers for TCR Vbeta segments and 13 reverse primers for TCR Jbeta segments was used. The table was pulled from immuneACCESS by TCRdb, which kept in-frame rearrangements only. Such tables lose some clones; where checked, under half of the loss comes from unresolved V genes, and the rest has no known cause. This sample has around 150,000 clones in its table, and about 65% of those were observed once. The biggest ten clones account for around 4.5% of the sample. The sample was PBMCs. The receptors stem from a young woman in good health and CMV-seropositive.

Only a few counts were recorded for this clone. The rearrangement joins TRBV10-1 to TRBJ1-4; D perhaps matches TRBD1 (5 bases). CDR3 length: 14 amino acids. Trimming removed 0 bases at V and 8 bases at J, with 10 bases between. CDR1 and CDR2 from the germline V gene are WNHNN and SYGVQD (reference sequence). The CDR3 reads CASSESIAGEKLFF. The CDR3 DNA sequence: TGCGCCAGCAGTGAGTCGATTGCAGGGGAAAAACTGTTTTTT.

The chain carries TRBV7-6 and TRBJ1-1, with a possible D match to TRBD1 (6 bases). V was pared by 1 base and J by 7 bases, with 10 bases between. Looked up from germline, CDR1 is SGHVS and CDR2 is FNYEAQ. The CDR3 sequence is 13 residues long. The CDR3 sequence: CASSLGTEIEAFF. The CDR3 region has the DNA TGTGCCAGCAGCTTAGGGACAGAGATTGAAGCTTTCTTT.

The chain carries TRBV2 and TRBJ2-3; D ambiguous. This CDR3 has 13 residues. Germline CDR1 SNHLY, CDR2 FYNNEI. V was shortened by 4 bases and J by 0 bases, with 5 bases between the two germline ends. CDR3 bases: TGTGCCAGCAGTGTAATTAGCACAGATACGCAGTATTTT. Amino acid sequence: CASSVISTDTQYF. Full variable domain (remainder filled in from reference TRBV2 and TRBJ2-3): EPEVTQTPSHQVTQMGQEVILRCVPISNHLYFYWYRQILGQKVEFLVSFYNNEISEKSEIFDDQFSVERPDGSNFTLKIRSTKLEDSAMYFCASSVISTDTQYFGPGTRLTVL.

The chain links TRBV5-6 to TRBJ2-3, with D uncertain. The CDR3 covers 14 residues. V lost 2 bases and J lost 2, with 9 bases in between. Germline-derived CDR1 and CDR2 are SGHDT and YYEEEE. Here the CDR3 reads CASSFSAATDTQYF. The CDR3 nucleotides read TGTGCCAGCAGCTTCTCGGCGGCCACAGATACGCAGTATTTT.

The CDR3 loop reads CASSIGGRIDQPQHF. In DNA form, the CDR3 reads TGTGCCAGTAGTATAGGGGGCAGGATAGATCAGCCCCAGCATTTT. This chain joins TRBV19 and TRBJ1-5, with D perhaps TRBD1 (5 bases). V was clipped by 1 base and J by 5 bases, with 12 bases between them. Germline V lookup: CDR1 LNHDA, CDR2 SQIVND (reference sequence). The CDR3 is 15 residues long.

V usage is TRBV7-9 and J usage is TRBJ1-1; the match to TRBD1 covers 7 bases. The CDR3 is made up of 15 amino acids. In germline, CDR1 is SEHNR, CDR2 FQNEAQ (reference sequence). Losses at the gene ends were 5 bases for V and 1 base for J; bases not matched to a gene: 7. The DNA of the CDR3 is TGTGCCAGCAGCGGTAGACAGGGAGGGAACACTGAAGCTTTCTTT. Protein product: CASSGRQGGNTEAFF.

The chain is built from TRBV7-9 and TRBJ2-2; unclear D gene. V was trimmed by 2 bases and J by 1 base, leaving 8 bases between them. The CDR3 consists of 15 residues. Germline V CDR1 and CDR2: SEHNR, FQNEAQ (reference sequence). Written as DNA, the CDR3 is TGTGCCAGCAGCTTAAAGCAGGAGAACACCGGGGAGCTGTTTTTT. It translates to CASSLKQENTGELFF.

The CDR3 DNA follows: TGTGCCAGTCTTTCGGGACAGAACACAGATACGCAGTATTTT. It codes for CASLSGQNTDTQYF. The V gene is TRBV28, the J gene TRBJ2-3; 7 nucleotides align to TRBD1. Trimming at V came to 9 bases and at J to 2 bases, leaving 8 bases not matched to a gene. The CDR3 extends over 14 amino acids. Germline assignment: CDR1 MDHEN and CDR2 SYDVKM. Supplemented by reference TRBV28 and TRBJ2-3, the full variable domain reads DVKVTQSSRYLVKRTGEKVFLECVQDMDHENMFWYRQDPGLGLRLIYFSYDVKMKEKGDIPEGYSVSREKKERFSLILESASTNQTSMYLCASLSGQNTDTQYFGPGTRLTVL.

This clone occurred once. The rearrangement links TRBV27 to TRBJ1-1; 8 bases align to TRBD1. CDR1 MNHEY and CDR2 SMNVEV come from the germline V gene (reference sequence). The CDR3 loop spans 14 amino acids. Unmatched junction bases numbered 3, after V lost 2 bases and J lost 4 bases. The chain's CDR3 is CASSLDRGSTEAFF. DNA of the CDR3: TGTGCCAGCAGTTTAGACAGGGGTTCCACTGAAGCTTTCTTT.

This clone was counted only a few times. V usage is TRBV7-8 and J usage is TRBJ2-3, with 11 bases fitting TRBD2. Germline V CDR1 and CDR2: SGHVS, FQNEAQ. J lost 14 bases, V lost 4 bases, and 17 bases had no gene match. CDR3 length: 16 amino acids. The CDR3 DNA is TGTGCCAGCAGCTCCCTAATTAGCGGGGGGGTTTCATCGTGGTATTTT. Its translation is CASSSLISGGVSSWYF.

This clone turned up a few times. The V call is TRBV4-2, the J call TRBJ2-5; D might be TRBD2 (5 bases). The germline V gene has CDR1 LGHNA and CDR2 YNFKEQ. V was shortened by 1 base and J by 0 bases, with 9 bases between the two germline ends. CDR3 size: 15 residues. CDR3 bases: TGTGCCAGCAGCCAAGCGGAACTAGACCAAGAGACCCAGTACTTC. Translated: CASSQAELDQETQYF.

CDR3 sequence: CASSKRSTDTQYF. For the CDR3, the DNA is TGTGCCAGCAGCAAGCGGAGTACAGATACGCAGTATTTT. This chain uses TRBV4-2 with TRBJ2-3, with TRBD2 as a possible D gene (5 bases). The V end was cut by 5 bases, the J end by 3 bases, with 9 bases between. Germline V gene lookup returns CDR1 LGHNA and CDR2 YNFKEQ. CDR3 length: 13 residues.

This clone was seen more than once but under ten times. The gene calls are TRBV4-2 and TRBJ2-7, with TRBD1 matching over 10 bases. Trimming took 4 bases from V and 5 from J; bases not matched to a gene: 5. Germline-derived CDR1 and CDR2 are LGHNA and YNFKEQ. This CDR3 has 14 amino acids. The DNA of the CDR3 is TGTGCCAGCAGCCCCGGGACAGGGGCCAACGAGCAGTACTTC. Amino acid sequence: CASSPGTGANEQYF.

The V gene is TRBV5-1, the J gene TRBJ2-2, with a weak D call TRBD1 (6 bases). V lost 6 bases, J lost 0 bases, and 12 bases lay in between. From germline, CDR1 is SGHRS and CDR2 YFSETQ. The CDR3 covers 15 residues. CDR3 sequence: CASTSGQTNTGELFF. The CDR3 DNA reads TGCGCCAGCACTTCGGGACAAACGAACACCGGGGAGCTGTTTTTT.

The V and J genes are TRBV5-1 and TRBJ2-1, with 15 bases identical to TRBD2. This CDR3 contains 17 residues. Germline-derived CDR1 and CDR2 are SGHRS and YFSETQ. V shed 4 bases, J shed 2 bases, and the junction held 4 bases outside the gene matches. The CDR3 DNA reads TGCGCCAGCAGCCCGGGGACTAGCGGGGGGACCTACAATGAGCAGTTCTTC. It codes for CASSPGTSGGTYNEQFF.

This clone was counted a few times. V usage is TRBV19 and J usage is TRBJ2-1, with 9 nucleotides matching TRBD2. Trimming cost V 5 bases and J 0 bases; bases outside gene matches: 2. This CDR3 comprises 15 residues. Germline CDR1 and CDR2: LNHDA and SQIVND (reference sequence). The CDR3 protein is CASSPSGVSYNEQFF. In DNA form, the CDR3 reads TGTGCCAGTAGTCCTAGCGGGGTCTCCTACAATGAGCAGTTCTTC.

This chain joins TRBV9 and TRBJ2-7; D is possibly TRBD2 (5 bases). CDR1 is SGDLS and CDR2 is YYNGEE in the germline V gene. V lost 0 bases and J 4 bases, leaving 14 bases between the germline ends. The CDR3 covers 15 residues. DNA for the CDR3: TGTGCCAGCAGCGTAGGCCCGACGGGAAATTACGAGCAGTACTTC. Translation: CASSVGPTGNYEQYF.

This clone has only one observation. The chain carries TRBV6-1 and TRBJ2-7, with TRBD1 identical over 10 bases. Per germline, CDR1 MNHNS and CDR2 SASEGT. This CDR3 is built from 14 residues. The V segment lost 8 bases and the J segment 1 base; nucleotides outside the gene matches: 5. In DNA, the CDR3 is TGTGCCAGCGTAGGGACAGGGGAATCCTACGAGCAGTACTTC. It yields the protein CASVGTGESYEQYF.

Here the CDR3 DNA reads TGTGCCAGCAGTTTGTCGGGACAGGGGCCTCAGCCCCAGCATTTT. Its protein product is CASSLSGQGPQPQHF. The chain uses TRBV28 and TRBJ1-5, with TRBD1 identical over 10 bases. The CDR3 contains 15 residues. Germline lookup yields CDR1 MDHEN and CDR2 SYDVKM. Trimming at V came to 3 bases and at J to 6 bases, leaving 5 bases not matched to a gene.

The V and J genes are TRBV10-2 and TRBJ2-5; D remains unclear. The end of the DNA fits TRBJ2-7 better, so the J call may be wrong. Germline lookup yields CDR1 WSHSY and CDR2 SAAADI. The CDR3 is 13 amino acids. CDR3 loop: CASSLDRNTEQYF. The CDR3 DNA is TGCGCCAGCAGCCTAGATCGCAACACCGAGCAGTACTTC.

This sequence joins TRBV27 and TRBJ1-2, with D perhaps matching TRBD1 (5 bases). Trimming removed 5 bases at V and 5 bases at J, with 18 bases between. The length of the CDR3 is 15 residues. The germline V gene has CDR1 MNHEY and CDR2 SMNVEV (reference sequence). CDR3 amino acids: CASSPDWGVLYGYTF. Here the CDR3 DNA reads TGTGCCAGCAGTCCGGATTGGGGGGTTTTGTATGGCTACACCTTC.

There are a few counts of this clone. V gene TRBV30 combines with J gene TRBJ2-5; D remains ambiguous. Germline CDR1 GTSNPN, CDR2 SVGIG (reference sequence). The ends were cut back, 4 bases at V and 3 bases at J, with 3 bases in the middle. The CDR3 is 10 amino acids. The CDR3 sequence: CAWIEETQYF. The DNA of the CDR3 is TGTGCCTGGATCGAAGAGACCCAGTACTTC.

This clone was seen a handful of times. CDR3 in amino acids: CASSKPGQGRSIEAFF. The CDR3, as DNA: TGTGCCAGCAGTAAACCGGGACAGGGGCGTTCAATCGAAGCTTTCTTT. V is TRBV5-6 and J is TRBJ1-1, with 10 bases lining up with TRBD1. The V gene's germline CDR1 is SGHDT and CDR2 YYEEEE. V lost 5 bases and J lost 8; bases outside the gene matches: 15. The CDR3 consists of 16 residues.

This clone was found once. This sequence joins TRBV4-2 and TRBJ2-1, with a tentative D call TRBD2 (6 bases). Deletions cut 5 bases from V and 9 bases from J, with 11 bases between. CDR1 and CDR2 (germline): LGHNA, YNFKEQ. This CDR3 spans 12 amino acids. The CDR3 DNA sequence: TGTGCCAGCAGCAAACAGACTAGTGAGCAGTTCTTC. This sequence encodes CASSKQTSEQFF.

This clone was observed a few times. At the DNA level, this CDR3 is encoded by other sequences in the same sample as well. V and J are TRBV29-1 and TRBJ1-1; D is ambiguous. Trimming stripped 4 bases from V and 11 bases from J, with 26 bases between. Germline CDR1 reads SQVTM; CDR2 reads ANQGSEA. The CDR3 has 15 residues. The CDR3 is CSVAGQRGGPIRAFF. Written as DNA, the CDR3 is TGCAGCGTTGCGGGCCAGCGGGGTGGCCCGATCCGGGCTTTCTTT.

The chain couples TRBV7-9 to TRBJ2-5; 12 bases fit TRBD2. The CDR3 is made up of 15 amino acids. V lost 2 bases to trimming and J lost 5 bases; unmatched junction nucleotides: 3. Germline lookup yields CDR1 SEHNR and CDR2 FQNEAQ (reference sequence). CDR3 coding DNA: TGTGCCAGCAGCTTAACTAGCGGGAGGTCGGAGACCCAGTACTTC. Protein product: CASSLTSGRSETQYF.

The CDR3 DNA follows: TGTGCCAGCAGTCGGACAAGTAATTCACCCCTCCACTTT. This translates into CASSRTSNSPLHF. The chain has TRBV6-5 and TRBJ1-6, with D possibly TRBD1 on 5 matching bases. The CDR3 is made up of 13 amino acids. V dropped 5 bases and J dropped 6 bases, with 8 bases sitting between them. The germline V gene encodes CDR1 MNHEY and CDR2 SVGAGI.

The chain couples TRBV28 to TRBJ2-1; 7 bases are shared with TRBD2. The CDR3 consists of 16 residues. CDR1 and CDR2 from the germline V gene are MDHEN and SYDVKM. V was clipped by 2 bases and J by 10 bases; unmatched bases: 14. The CDR3 nucleotides read TGTGCCAGCAGTTTAGGACCAGCGGGACGACTTATGGAGCAGTTCTTC. Translation gives CASSLGPAGRLMEQFF.

The V and J genes are TRBV6-1 and TRBJ1-2; tentative D call: TRBD1 (6 bases). Looked up from germline, CDR1 is MNHNS and CDR2 is SASEGT. V was pared by 6 bases and J by 0 bases, with 11 bases between. The CDR3 is 14 residues long. CDR3 amino acids: CASSPGTTNYGYTF. In DNA, the CDR3 is TGTGCCAGCAGCCCCGGGACAACTAACTATGGCTACACCTTC.

The chain has TRBV25-1 and TRBJ1-1; 7 bases line up with TRBD1. The CDR3 is 14 residues long. Trimming at V came to 6 bases and at J to 9 bases, leaving 13 bases not matched to a gene. The germline CDR1 and CDR2 sequences are MGHDK and SYGVNS. The CDR3, as DNA: TGTGCCAGCAGGGGTACCCAGGGGGGAGTGAAAGCTTTCTTT. Amino acid sequence: CASRGTQGGVKAFF.